A single sample is the source of the 19 T cell receptor beta chains below, sequenced in a study of T cell responses to AZD1222 COVID-19 vaccine. The assay was immunoSEQ multiplex PCR, and TCRdb's table has in-frame clones only and misses some. The sample contains under 170,000 clones, 90% of which appear only once. The source material was peripheral blood, sampled 28 days after the second AZD1222 dose. These TCRs come from an adult who received the AZD1222 COVID-19 vaccine.

The chain recombines TRBV5-4 with TRBJ2-5, with 8 bases matching TRBD1. The CDR3 runs 13 residues. With 6 bases clipped from V and 1 base from J, the junction kept 2 bases outside the gene matches. Germline CDR1 and CDR2: SGHNT and YYREEE (reference sequence). CDR3 bases: TGTGCCAGCACCGGACAGGGCCAAGAGACCCAGTACTTC. Translation: CASTGQGQETQYF. The variable domain in full, completed from reference TRBV5-4 and TRBJ2-5, reads ETGVTQSPTHLIKTRGQQVTLRCSSQSGHNTVSWYQQALGQGPQFIFQYYREEENGRGNFPPRFSGLQFPNYSSELNVNALELDDSALYLCASTGQGQETQYFGPGTRLLVL.

V gene TRBV5-1 combines with J gene TRBJ1-4, with 7 bases that match TRBD1. Unmatched junction bases numbered 3, after V lost 1 base and J lost 3 bases. The CDR3 spans 15 residues. Per the germline V gene, CDR1 is SGHRS and CDR2 is YFSETQ. CDR3 amino acids: CASSLTGASNEKLFF. As DNA, the CDR3 is TGCGCCAGCAGCTTGACAGGGGCGTCTAATGAAAAACTGTTTTTT.

V and J are TRBV29-1 and TRBJ2-1, with 12 nucleotides matching TRBD1. There are 14 residues in the CDR3. The germline CDR1 and CDR2 sequences are SQVTM and ANQGSEA. V lost 8 bases and J lost 7; bases outside the gene matches: 9. CDR3 residues: CSPSGTGGSNEQFF. The CDR3 DNA reads as TGCAGCCCAAGCGGGACAGGGGGCTCGAATGAGCAGTTCTTC.

This chain connects TRBV2 to TRBJ1-6; D unclear. Trimming took 4 bases from V and 6 from J, leaving 10 bases between them. Germline V gene lookup returns CDR1 SNHLY and CDR2 FYNNEI. This CDR3 has 14 amino acids. This chain's CDR3 is CASSADGFNSPLHF. CDR3 DNA sequence: TGTGCCAGCAGTGCGGACGGATTTAATTCACCCCTCCACTTT.

J is TRBJ2-7 and V is TRBV12-5, with D perhaps TRBD1 (5 bases). The CDR3 spans 12 residues. With 2 bases removed from V and 12 bases from J, the gap between germline ends came to 14 bases. Germline CDR1 is LGHNT and CDR2 is FRNRAP. The DNA for the CDR3 is TGTGCTAGTGGTTTGTGGCAGGGAACAGTGTACTTC. It is translated as CASGLWQGTVYF.

The chain links TRBV19 to TRBJ1-1; TRBD1 is a possible D gene (5 bases). The CDR3 runs to 15 residues. CDR1 is LNHDA, CDR2 SQIVND, per germline (reference sequence). V lost 9 bases, J lost 7 bases, and 24 bases lay in between. DNA of the CDR3: TGTGCCAGCAGAGCAATCCGGGGGGTTTCCAATGAAGCTTTCTTT. Protein sequence: CASRAIRGVSNEAFF.

This clone has just one count. This chain uses TRBV2 with TRBJ2-4; 9 bases match TRBD1. The CDR3 runs 13 residues. Germline-derived CDR1 and CDR2 are SNHLY and FYNNEI. The junction had 4 bases not matched to a gene; V was cut back by 10 bases and J by 3 bases. CDR3 in amino acids: CATGTGSKNIQYF. CDR3 DNA sequence: TGTGCCACCGGGACAGGGAGCAAAAACATTCAGTACTTC.

The chain uses TRBV19 and TRBJ1-1; TRBD1 agrees at 8 bases. CDR3 length equals 16 residues. The V gene end was trimmed by 5 bases and the J gene end by 3 bases; junction bases not matched to a gene: 11. Germline CDR1 and CDR2: LNHDA and SQIVND (reference sequence). The CDR3 DNA is TGTGCCAGTAGTCTCTCTTCGACAGGGGTCGACACTGAAGCTTTCTTT. As protein: CASSLSSTGVDTEAFF. Complete variable domain (other parts from reference TRBV19 and TRBJ1-1): DGGITQSPKYLFRKEGQNVTLSCEQNLNHDAMYWYRQDPGQGLRLIYYSQIVNDFQKGDIAEGYSVSREKKESFPLTVTSAQKNPTAFYLCASSLSSTGVDTEAFFGQGTRLTVV.

The V call is TRBV21-1, the J call TRBJ1-2; the tabulated D call, TRBD1, remains unverified against the DNA. TRBV21-1 corresponds to a pseudogene. The CDR3 is made up of 14 amino acids. For the CDR3, the DNA is TGTGCCAGCAGCAGTACAGGAGAAAACTATGGCTACACCTTC. Amino acid sequence: CASSSTGENYGYTF.

This chain connects TRBV5-8 to TRBJ1-1, with D tentatively TRBD1 (6 bases). V was trimmed by 6 bases and J by 6 bases, leaving 15 bases between them. There are 13 residues in the CDR3. Germline CDR1 SGHTS, CDR2 YDEGEE. CDR3 in DNA: TGTGCCAGCACCCCAGGGGTATTACCTGAAGCTTTCTTT. This sequence encodes CASTPGVLPEAFF.

The J gene is TRBJ1-4, the V gene TRBV3-1 (or the pseudogene TRBV3-2); 7 positions agree with TRBD1. Germline V gives CDR1 LGHDT, CDR2 YNNKEL (reference sequence). The CDR3 runs 19 residues. V was clipped by 4 bases and J by 0 bases; unmatched bases: 14. The CDR3 spells CASSLLAPGQIATNEKLFF. The CDR3 nucleotides read TGTGCCAGCAGCCTATTAGCGCCGGGACAGATTGCAACTAATGAAAAACTGTTTTTT.

This clone has just one count. V and J are TRBV6-5 and TRBJ2-1, with a tentative D call TRBD2 (6 bases). Germline loops: CDR1 MNHEY, CDR2 SVGAGI. Trimming removed 6 bases from V and 0 bases from J, with 12 bases in between. The CDR3 sequence is 15 residues long. CDR3: CASRPFGGSYNEQFF. In DNA, the CDR3 is TGTGCCAGCAGACCATTCGGGGGCTCCTACAATGAGCAGTTCTTC.

J is TRBJ2-7 and V is TRBV27; 7 nucleotides line up with TRBD2. The CDR3 contains 15 residues. V was pared by 2 bases and J by 2 bases, with 6 bases of the junction left unmatched. CDR1 and CDR2 from the germline V gene are MNHEY and SMNVEV (reference sequence). CDR3 sequence reads: CASSLIRSGAYEQYF. The CDR3 region has the DNA TGTGCCAGCAGTTTAATTAGGAGCGGGGCCTACGAGCAGTACTTC.

The chain couples TRBV12-5 to TRBJ1-6; D unclear. Trimming shortened V by 5 bases and J by 9 bases, and 17 bases separated the two germline ends. The CDR3 has 15 amino acids. The V gene's germline CDR1 is LGHNT and CDR2 FRNRAP. CDR3 loop: CASGSGLANGSPLHF. In DNA, the CDR3 is TGTGCTAGTGGTAGCGGGTTGGCAAACGGTTCACCCCTCCACTTT.

This chain connects TRBV5-1 to TRBJ1-5; 7 bases line up with TRBD1. The CDR3 has 15 residues. The ends lost 6 bases at V and 6 bases at J; junction bases unmatched: 12. The germline CDR1 and CDR2 sequences are SGHRS and YFSETQ. The CDR3 protein is CASTLSGQDSQPQHF. Here the CDR3 DNA reads TGCGCCAGCACGCTCTCCGGACAGGACAGTCAGCCCCAGCATTTT.

This clone was seen a single time. The rearrangement uses TRBV18 and TRBJ1-1; tentative D call: TRBD1 (6 bases). With 6 bases removed from V and 1 base from J, the gap between germline ends came to 9 bases. Germline V lookup: CDR1 KGHSH, CDR2 LQKENI. The CDR3 totals 13 residues. CDR3 loop: CASSMDRNTEAFF. In DNA, the CDR3 is TGTGCCAGCTCTATGGACAGGAACACTGAAGCTTTCTTT.

The chain combines TRBV2 with TRBJ1-2, with a tentative D call TRBD1 (6 bases). CDR3 length: 13 residues. V lost 6 bases and J lost 6, with 14 bases in between. Germline V gene lookup returns CDR1 SNHLY and CDR2 FYNNEI. CDR3 in amino acids: CASSLDRLHGYTF. CDR3 nucleotides: TGTGCCAGCAGCCTAGACAGGCTTCATGGCTACACCTTC.

The rearrangement joins TRBV29-1 to TRBJ1-5; weak D call: TRBD1 (5 bases). The germline gives CDR1 SQVTM, CDR2 ANQGSEA. The CDR3 sequence is 13 residues long. In DNA form, the CDR3 reads TGCGGGTTTAGCGGGGGAAGAGATCAGCCCCAGCATTTT. Protein sequence: CGFSGGRDQPQHF. Combining the CDR3 with reference TRBV29-1 and TRBJ1-5 gives the whole variable domain SAVISQKPSRDICQRGTSLTIQCQVDSQVTMMFWYRQQPGQSLTLIATANQGSEATYESGFVIDKFPISRPNLTFSTLTVSNMSPEDSSIYLCGFSGGRDQPQHFGDGTRLSIL.

This clone was counted a few times. V usage is TRBV7-9 and J usage is TRBJ2-6; possible D gene TRBD2, 7 bases. The CDR3 spans 14 residues. V lost 7 bases to trimming and J lost 6 bases, with 13 bases between them. Germline V gene sequence: CDR1 SEHNR, CDR2 FQNEAQ (reference sequence). The CDR3 sequence is CASTPGGQANVLTF. The CDR3 DNA sequence: TGTGCCAGCACCCCGGGGGGACAGGCCAACGTCCTGACTTTC.